This is a list of T cell receptor beta chains from one sample in a study of blood T cell repertoires in COVID-19. TCRdb keeps only in-frame clones here, not all; method: immunoSEQ multiplex PCR. This sample has approximately 250,000 clones, with approximately 80% found just once. Sequencing was done on a sample of peripheral blood. The origin of the receptors is a woman aged 55-70 years with active or convalescent COVID-19. Both conserved end residues are part of each CDR3. D genes are given only for firm matches. The size field is filled for only some rows; it gives once, few, many or a size class.

TRBJ1-1 NA NA TRBV7-9 CASSTDRNTEAFF TGTGCCAGCAGCACTGACAGGAACACTGAAGCTTTCTTT
TRBJ1-2 TRBD1 NA TRBV5-1 CASSPTGMYGYTF TGCGCCAGCAGCCCGACAGGGATGTATGGCTACACCTTC
TRBJ2-3 TRBD2 NA TRBV2 CASSDLAGFTDTQYF TGTGCCAGCAGTGACCTAGCGGGATTTACAGATACGCAGTATTTT
TRBJ2-1 NA NA TRBV12-3/TRBV12-4 CASGGLYNEQFF TGTGCCAGCGGTGGGCTATACAATGAGCAGTTCTTC
TRBJ2-3 NA NA TRBV28 CAWGVPPTDTQYF TGTGCCTGGGGGGTCCCCCCCACAGATACGCAGTATTTT
TRBJ2-1 TRBD2 NA TRBV18 CASSGGEHNEQFF TGTGCCAGCTCTGGGGGGGAGCACAATGAGCAGTTCTTC
TRBJ1-1 TRBD1 NA TRBV3-1/TRBV3-2 CASSQGAGGGNTEAFF TGTGCCAGCAGCCAAGGGGCAGGGGGCGGGAACACTGAAGCTTTCTTT
TRBJ1-3 NA once TRBV10-1 CASSADWEAGNTIYF TGCGCCAGCAGTGCGGACTGGGAAGCTGGAAACACCATATATTTT
TRBJ2-4 TRBD2 NA TRBV3-1/TRBV3-2 CASSQDPGGENIQYF TGTGCCAGCAGCCAAGATCCCGGGGGGGAAAACATTCAGTACTTC
TRBJ1-1 TRBD1 few TRBV5-1 CASSSRGTGNTEAFF TGCGCCAGCAGCTCACGGGGGACAGGGAACACTGAAGCTTTCTTT
TRBJ2-5 TRBD1 NA TRBV18 CASSPPQGQGLETQYF TGTGCCAGCTCACCACCCCAAGGACAGGGTCTAGAGACCCAGTACTTC
TRBJ2-5 NA NA TRBV27 CASKEVGYRQAHQETQYF TGTGCCAGCAAGGAGGTGGGGTACCGGCAGGCCCACCAAGAGACCCAGTACTTC
TRBJ1-2 NA NA TRBV6-5 CATSESGVYGYTF TGTGCCACCTCTGAGTCGGGGGTCTATGGCTACACCTTC
TRBJ1-6 TRBD1 NA TRBV2 CASRPGTGVSSPLHF TGTGCCAGCAGACCCGGGACAGGTGTTAGTTCACCCCTCCACTTT
TRBJ2-1 TRBD2 once TRBV6-5 CATSSAGGPGEQFF TGTGCCACCAGCTCGGCGGGGGGGCCAGGTGAGCAGTTCTTC
TRBJ1-3 NA NA TRBV10-1 CASSDGGSGNTIYF TGCGCCAGCAGTGACGGAGGTTCTGGAAACACCATATATTTT
TRBJ1-5 TRBD1 once TRBV4-1 CASSPSVTGISQPQHF TGCGCCAGCAGCCCCTCCGTGACAGGGATTTCTCAGCCCCAGCATTTT
TRBJ2-5 NA NA TRBV5-6 CASSLSASGRPERETQYF TGTGCCAGCAGCTTGAGTGCAAGCGGCCGCCCCGAGAGAGAGACCCAGTACTTC
TRBJ2-7 TRBD2 NA TRBV2 CASSRTSGRYEQYF TGTGCCAGCAGTCGGACTAGCGGGAGGTACGAGCAGTACTTC
TRBJ1-2 NA NA TRBV7-9 CASSLGRVDGYTF TGTGCCAGCAGCTTAGGCAGGGTGGATGGCTACACCTTC
TRBJ2-2 TRBD2 once TRBV19 CASSIASGGGAGELFF TGTGCCAGTAGTATAGCTAGCGGAGGCGGGGCCGGGGAGCTGTTTTTT
TRBJ1-3 NA NA TRBV5-5 CASSPRDNVDTIYF TGTGCCAGCAGCCCGAGGGACAACGTTGACACCATATATTTT
TRBJ2-6 NA NA TRBV11-2 CASSSLQWANVLTF TGTGCCAGCAGTTCCCTACAGTGGGCCAACGTCCTGACTTTC
TRBJ2-5 TRBD2 NA TRBV7-9 CASSLRAGGLPTQYF TGTGCCAGCAGCTTACGGGCGGGGGGGCTGCCGACCCAGTACTTC
TRBJ2-1 NA NA TRBV19 CASSIDRGGGDEQFF TGTGCCAGTAGTATAGACCGAGGGGGTGGGGATGAGCAGTTCTTC
TRBJ2-2 TRBD2 NA TRBV7-8 CASSPVLAGATGELFF TGTGCCAGCAGCCCAGTACTAGCGGGAGCGACCGGGGAGCTGTTTTTT
TRBJ2-5 NA once TRBV19 CASKVVSSGETQYF TGTGCCAGCAAAGTTGTATCCAGTGGTGAGACCCAGTACTTC
TRBJ2-3 NA NA TRBV28 CASSFRGTSQYF TGTGCCAGCAGTTTTAGAGGGACATCGCAGTATTTT
TRBJ1-6 NA NA TRBV18 CASSRPGLKEGPLHF TGTGCCAGCTCACGACCGGGACTGAAAGAGGGGCCCCTCCACTTT
TRBJ2-5 TRBD1 NA TRBV6-2/TRBV6-3 CASSYPRGGGQGETQYF TGTGCCAGCAGTTACCCCCGAGGGGGGGGACAGGGAGAGACCCAGTACTTC
TRBJ1-1 TRBD1 NA TRBV19 CASSMAGTASMNTEAFF TGTGCCAGTAGTATGGCCGGGACAGCCTCAATGAACACTGAAGCTTTCTTT
TRBJ1-1 NA NA TRBV15 CATRAAGRLEAFF TGTGCCACCAGGGCAGCAGGGCGGTTGGAGGCTTTCTTT
TRBJ2-1 TRBD2 NA TRBV7-3 CASSLSGRGNEQFF TGTGCCAGCAGCTTAAGCGGGAGGGGCAATGAGCAGTTCTTC
TRBJ2-3 TRBD2 few TRBV6-6 CASSLLSGTRGTDTQYF TGTGCCAGCAGTCTCCTATCCGGGACTAGAGGCACAGATACGCAGTATTTT
TRBJ1-1 NA NA TRBV6-2/TRBV6-3 CASSYSTRTEAFF TGTGCCAGCAGTTACTCGACAAGGACTGAAGCTTTCTTT
TRBJ1-1 NA NA TRBV19 CASRTGGNEAFF TGTGCCAGTAGGACTGGGGGGAATGAAGCTTTCTTT
TRBJ2-3 NA NA TRBV7-2 CASGRRGGYTDTQYF TGTGCCAGCGGGCGTCGGGGAGGCTACACAGATACGCAGTATTTT
TRBJ1-1 TRBD1 NA TRBV19 CASSSRQGNTEAFF TGTGCCAGTAGCTCACGACAGGGGAACACTGAAGCTTTCTTT
TRBJ1-1 NA NA TRBV5-1 CASSWGRTNTEAFF TGCGCCAGCAGCTGGGGGAGGACGAACACTGAAGCTTTCTTT
TRBJ2-5 TRBD2 few TRBV11-3 CASSLVKGLAGETQYF TGTGCCAGCAGCTTAGTCAAGGGACTAGCGGGAGAGACCCAGTACTTC
TRBJ1-2 NA NA TRBV19 CASSIEQGFGGYTF TGTGCCAGTAGTATAGAACAGGGTTTCGGCGGCTACACCTTC
TRBJ1-1 NA once TRBV28 CASRSTAMNTEAFF TGTGCCAGCAGGTCGACAGCGATGAACACTGAAGCTTTCTTT
TRBJ1-1 NA NA TRBV6-5 CASSRGTDMNTEAFF TGTGCCAGCAGTAGGGGGACGGATATGAACACTGAAGCTTTCTTT